This T cell receptor beta chain is from a study of blood T cell repertoires in COVID-19. Overall study: T cells, B-cell-depleted T cells, or PBMCs provided the cDNA or gDNA that served as material.

Per the original methods: Amplification of reference gene primers provided the estimated nucleated cell counts. Libraries were prepared by immunoSEQ multiplex PCR; TCRdb keeps only in-frame clonotypes and omits some of them. From that table come the V and J calls and clone size; the DNA was used to work out D and trimming. The sample records 150,000 or so clones, around 82% being singletons. Germline values: CDR1 SGHTA, CDR2 FQGNSA. Trimming left V 5 bases short and J 1 base short, with 17 bases between. The CDR3 length is 16 residues. This clone was recorded only once. V is TRBV7-2 and J is TRBJ1-1, with a tentative D call TRBD1 (5 bases). Sequencing was carried out using peripheral blood. This clonotype was obtained from a human donor with acute or convalescent COVID-19. The donor label of this sample is uncertain. In nucleotides, the CDR3 is TGTGCCAGCAGCCGGAAACAGGACACCAAGAACACTGAAGCTTTCTTT. It encodes CASSRKQDTKNTEAFF.